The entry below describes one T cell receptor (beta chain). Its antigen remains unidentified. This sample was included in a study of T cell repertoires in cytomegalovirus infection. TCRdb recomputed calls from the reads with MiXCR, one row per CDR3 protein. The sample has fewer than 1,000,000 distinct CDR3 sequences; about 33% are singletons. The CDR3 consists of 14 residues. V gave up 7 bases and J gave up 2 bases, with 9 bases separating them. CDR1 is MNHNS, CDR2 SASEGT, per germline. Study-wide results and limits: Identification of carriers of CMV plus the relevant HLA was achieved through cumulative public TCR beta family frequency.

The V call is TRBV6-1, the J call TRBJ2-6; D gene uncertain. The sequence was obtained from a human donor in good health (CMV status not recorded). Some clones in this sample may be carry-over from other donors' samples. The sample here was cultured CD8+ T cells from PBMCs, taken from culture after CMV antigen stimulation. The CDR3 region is CASTSGPGANVLTF. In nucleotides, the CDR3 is TGTGCCAGCACAAGTGGGCCTGGGGCCAACGTCCTGACTTTC.